This TCR beta chain was sequenced for a study of blood T cells in healthy people across ages. A second PCR, run for roughly 7 to 11 cycles, used a sample-barcoded 5' primer plus a J-beta primer mix. Per-sample output comprised a minimum of 3 million paired-end reads containing CDR3. TCRdb redid the calling of the 5' RACE reads with MiXCR, one entry per CDR3 protein. The profile shows approximately 780,000 distinct CDR3 sequences, around 24% of them singletons. This clonotype occurred a few times. Healthy Caucasians from Russia aged about 6 to 90 served as donors. This CDR3 is 15 amino acids long. Trimming took 0 bases from V and 8 from J, leaving 17 bases between them. The germline gives CDR1 SGHRS, CDR2 YFSETQ. The data were also submitted as part of a second study, on T cells of mothers and their children. From that study: Amplification in the second PCR used the M1S primer, which added sample barcodes and 2-4 random nucleotides. Relative to unrelated pairs, biologically related mother-child dyads exhibited marginally greater, non-significant overlap.

The sample comprised blood. This clonotype was sampled from a boy between 5 and 17 years old in good health. The chain combines TRBV5-1 with TRBJ1-2, with D tentatively TRBD1 (6 bases). CDR3 coding DNA: TGCGCCAGCAGCTTGGAACCAGGGGTCGCCTTGGGCTACACCTTC. Its translation is CASSLEPGVALGYTF.